The clone carrying this T cell receptor beta chain was recorded only once. Its matching antigen is unknown. CDR1 DFQATT and CDR2 SNEGSKA come from the germline V gene (reference sequence). The CDR3 spans 14 residues. This sample is part of a study of T-cell reconstitution after alpha-beta-depleted transplantation in children. Notes on the study in general: There were reportedly several hundred expanded graft clones from which alpha-beta T cells came about two months after transplant.

Unique molecular identifiers were built into the TCRbeta library. MiXCR was run by TCRdb on the PCR reads, yielding one entry per CDR3 protein. This repertoire shows around 200,000 distinct CDR3 sequences, roughly 18% found once; its top ten account for 40% to 50%. This specimen consisted of PBMCs, mostly from graft donor cells, obtained 360 days after TCRalphabeta/CD19-depleted stem cell transplant. The receptor comes from a male patient between 2 and 10 years old who had a stem cell transplant for acute lymphoblastic leukemia, so the T cells may come from the graft donor. The chain has TRBV20-1 and TRBJ2-5, with D tentatively TRBD1 (6 bases). DNA for the CDR3: TGCAGCGCATCGCCGGTCAGGGGCCAAGAGACCCAGTACTTC. Translating gives CSASPVRGQETQYF.